The entry below describes one T cell receptor (beta chain). These data originate in a study of sequential checkpoint blockade in melanoma. Treatment here: randomized to nivolumab then ipilimumab (arm A) or the reverse (arm B). The assay was immunoSEQ multiplex PCR, and TCRdb's table has in-frame clones only and misses some. The table has around 11,000 clones, 65% to 70% seen once. Here the sequenced sample was CD8+ T cells sorted from blood (inferred from file names), taken from a patient given nivolumab and ipilimumab in sequence. This sequence originates from a human donor with melanoma.

The CDR3 DNA follows: TGTGCCAGCAGCTACAGGGGTTCTCTTGGCTACACCTTC. Translation: CASSYRGSLGYTF. The chain recombines TRBV13 with TRBJ1-2; 7 bases line up with TRBD1. The CDR3 covers 13 residues. V lost 4 bases to trimming and J lost 7 bases; unmatched junction nucleotides: 6. In germline, CDR1 is PRHDT, CDR2 FYEKMQ (reference sequence).